This TCR beta chain comes out of a study of control samples from healthy donors and cancer patients. Sequenced by immunoSEQ multiplex PCR; TCRdb stores in-frame clones only, minus some. Here the sample spans 150,000 or so clones, 80% to 95% being singletons. V lost 0 bases to trimming and J lost 4 bases; unmatched junction nucleotides: 9. Germline lookup yields CDR1 SGHVS and CDR2 FNYEAQ. The CDR3 runs to 18 residues. J is TRBJ2-5 and V is TRBV7-6; 12 bases align to TRBD2. The sample was blood. This receptor was identified in a woman in her thirties in good health. CDR3 amino acids: CASSLALVTSGSGETQYF. In DNA, the CDR3 is TGTGCCAGCAGCTTAGCGCTTGTGACTAGCGGGAGCGGAGAGACCCAGTACTTC.